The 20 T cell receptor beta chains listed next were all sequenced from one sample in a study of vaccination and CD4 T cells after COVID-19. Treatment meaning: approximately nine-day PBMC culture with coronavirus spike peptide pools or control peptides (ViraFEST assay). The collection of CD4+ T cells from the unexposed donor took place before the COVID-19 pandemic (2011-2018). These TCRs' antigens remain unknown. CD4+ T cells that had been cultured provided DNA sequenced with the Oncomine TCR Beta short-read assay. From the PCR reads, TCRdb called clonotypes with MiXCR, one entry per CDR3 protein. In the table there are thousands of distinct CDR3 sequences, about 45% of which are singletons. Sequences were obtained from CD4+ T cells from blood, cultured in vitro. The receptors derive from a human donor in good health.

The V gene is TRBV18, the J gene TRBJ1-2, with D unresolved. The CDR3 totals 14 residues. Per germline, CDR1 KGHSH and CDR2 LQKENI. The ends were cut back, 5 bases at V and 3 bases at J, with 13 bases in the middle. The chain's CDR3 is CASSNWEGDYGYTF. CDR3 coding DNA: TGTGCCAGCTCAAATTGGGAAGGCGACTATGGCTACACCTTC.

The CDR3 spells CASSENRAYTEAFF. Written as DNA, the CDR3 is TGCGCCAGCAGTGAGAACAGGGCTTACACTGAAGCTTTCTTT. This sequence joins TRBV10-2 and TRBJ1-1; a weak D match, TRBD1 (6 bases). Trimming took off 2 bases at V and 3 bases at J, with 10 bases between the two ends. Germline CDR1 and CDR2: WSHSY and SAAADI. CDR3 length: 14 residues.

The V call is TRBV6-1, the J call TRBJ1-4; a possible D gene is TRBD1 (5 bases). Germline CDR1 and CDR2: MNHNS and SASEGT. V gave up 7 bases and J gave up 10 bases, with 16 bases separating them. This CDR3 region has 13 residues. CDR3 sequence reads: CASTWTQVGKLFF. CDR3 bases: TGTGCCAGCACTTGGACACAGGTCGGAAAACTGTTTTTT.

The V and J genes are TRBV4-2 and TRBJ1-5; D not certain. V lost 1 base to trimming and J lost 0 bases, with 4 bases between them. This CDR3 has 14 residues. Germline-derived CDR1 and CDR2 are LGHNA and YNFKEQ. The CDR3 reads CASSQVNSNQPQHF. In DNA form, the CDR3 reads TGTGCCAGCAGCCAAGTAAATAGCAATCAGCCCCAGCATTTT.

In DNA, the CDR3 is TGTGCCAGCAGTCTGGACGGTCGAGGCACTGAAGCTTTCTTT. Its protein product is CASSLDGRGTEAFF. V gene TRBV28 combines with J gene TRBJ1-1; D remains unclear. The CDR3 length is 14 residues. The V gene lost 5 bases and the J gene lost 4 bases, with 14 bases spanning the gap. Germline V gene sequence: CDR1 MDHEN, CDR2 SYDVKM.

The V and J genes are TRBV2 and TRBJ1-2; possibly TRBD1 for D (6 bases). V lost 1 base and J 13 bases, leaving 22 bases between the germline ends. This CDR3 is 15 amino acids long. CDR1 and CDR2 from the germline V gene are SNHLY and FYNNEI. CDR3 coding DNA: TGTGCCAGCAGTGAAGGGGGGGGACAATTGCGATGGACCACCTTC. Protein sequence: CASSEGGGQLRWTTF.

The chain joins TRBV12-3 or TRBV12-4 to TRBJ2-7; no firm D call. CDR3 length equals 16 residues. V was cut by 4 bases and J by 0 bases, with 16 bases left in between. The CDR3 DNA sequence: TGTGCCAGCAGTTCCCGTCGACCGGATAGCTCCTACGAGCAGTACTTC. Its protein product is CASSSRRPDSSYEQYF.

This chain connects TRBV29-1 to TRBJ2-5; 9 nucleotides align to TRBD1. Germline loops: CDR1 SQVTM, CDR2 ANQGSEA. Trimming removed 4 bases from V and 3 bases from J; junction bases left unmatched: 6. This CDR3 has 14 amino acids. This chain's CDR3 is CSVAGDRDEETQYF. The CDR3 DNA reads TGCAGCGTTGCGGGGGACAGGGACGAAGAGACCCAGTACTTC.

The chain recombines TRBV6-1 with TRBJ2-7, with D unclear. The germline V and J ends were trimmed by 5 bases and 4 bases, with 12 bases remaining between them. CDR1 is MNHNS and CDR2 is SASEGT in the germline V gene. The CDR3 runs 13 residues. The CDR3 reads CASSPYKFYEQYF. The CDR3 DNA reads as TGTGCCAGCAGTCCTTACAAGTTTTACGAGCAGTACTTC.

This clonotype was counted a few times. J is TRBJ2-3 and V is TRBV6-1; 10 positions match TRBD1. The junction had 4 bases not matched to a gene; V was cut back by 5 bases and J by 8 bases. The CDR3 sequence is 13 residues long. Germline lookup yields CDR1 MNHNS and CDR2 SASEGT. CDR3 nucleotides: TGTGCCAGCAGTACGACAGGGGGCCCTACGCAGTATTTT. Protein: CASSTTGGPTQYF.

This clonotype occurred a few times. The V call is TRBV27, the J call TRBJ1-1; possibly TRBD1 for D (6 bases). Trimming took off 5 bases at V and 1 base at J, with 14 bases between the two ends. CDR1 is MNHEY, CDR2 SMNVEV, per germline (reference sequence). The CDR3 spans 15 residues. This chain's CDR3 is CASSADPDRNTEAFF. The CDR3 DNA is TGTGCCAGCAGTGCGGACCCGGACAGGAACACTGAAGCTTTCTTT.

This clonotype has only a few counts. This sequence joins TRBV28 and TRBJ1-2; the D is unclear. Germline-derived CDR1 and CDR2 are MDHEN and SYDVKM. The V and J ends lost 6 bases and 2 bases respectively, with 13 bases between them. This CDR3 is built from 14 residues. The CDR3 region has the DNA TGTGCCAGCAGCTTAGACGAAGTCAACTATGGCTACACCTTC. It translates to CASSLDEVNYGYTF.

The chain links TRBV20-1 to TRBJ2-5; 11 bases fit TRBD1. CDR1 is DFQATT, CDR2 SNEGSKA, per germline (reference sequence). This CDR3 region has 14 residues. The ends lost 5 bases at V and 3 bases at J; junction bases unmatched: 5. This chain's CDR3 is CSAGTGGRKETQYF. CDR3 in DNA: TGCAGTGCTGGGACAGGGGGGCGGAAAGAGACCCAGTACTTC.

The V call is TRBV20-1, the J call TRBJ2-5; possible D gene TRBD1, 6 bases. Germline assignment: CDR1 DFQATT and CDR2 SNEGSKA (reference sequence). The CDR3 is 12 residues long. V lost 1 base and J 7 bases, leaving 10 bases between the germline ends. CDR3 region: CSARVQGVTQYF. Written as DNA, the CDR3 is TGCAGTGCTAGAGTACAGGGAGTGACCCAGTACTTC.

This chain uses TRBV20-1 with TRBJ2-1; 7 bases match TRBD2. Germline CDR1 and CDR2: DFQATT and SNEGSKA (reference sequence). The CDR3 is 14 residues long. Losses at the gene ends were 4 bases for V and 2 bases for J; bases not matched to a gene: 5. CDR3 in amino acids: CSAISGGPYNEQFF. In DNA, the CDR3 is TGCAGTGCTATCTCGGGGGGACCCTACAATGAGCAGTTCTTC.

CDR3 DNA: TGTGCCAGCAGCTTAATGGAGCTCAACTACAATGAGCAGTTCTTC. Encoded protein: CASSLMELNYNEQFF. V usage is TRBV7-8 and J usage is TRBJ2-1; D remains ambiguous. There are 15 residues in the CDR3. V gave up 2 bases and J gave up 3 bases, with 11 bases separating them. The germline gives CDR1 SGHVS, CDR2 FQNEAQ.

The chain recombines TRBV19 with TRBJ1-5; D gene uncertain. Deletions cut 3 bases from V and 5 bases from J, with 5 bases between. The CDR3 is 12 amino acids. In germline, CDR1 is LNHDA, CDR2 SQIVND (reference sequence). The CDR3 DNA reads TGTGCCAGTAGTATGAACGATCAGCCCCAGCATTTT. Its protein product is CASSMNDQPQHF.

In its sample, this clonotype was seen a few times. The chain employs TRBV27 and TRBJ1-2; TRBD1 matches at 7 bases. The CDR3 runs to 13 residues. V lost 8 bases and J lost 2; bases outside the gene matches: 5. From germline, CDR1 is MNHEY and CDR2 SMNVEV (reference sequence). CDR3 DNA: TGTGCCAGCGGGGGACAGCCCAACTATGGCTACACCTTC. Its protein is CASGGQPNYGYTF.

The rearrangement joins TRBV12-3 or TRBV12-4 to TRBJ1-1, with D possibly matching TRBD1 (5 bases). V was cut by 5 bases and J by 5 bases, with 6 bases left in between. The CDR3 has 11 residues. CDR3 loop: CASSRQTEAFF. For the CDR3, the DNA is TGTGCCAGCAGTCGACAGACTGAAGCTTTCTTT.

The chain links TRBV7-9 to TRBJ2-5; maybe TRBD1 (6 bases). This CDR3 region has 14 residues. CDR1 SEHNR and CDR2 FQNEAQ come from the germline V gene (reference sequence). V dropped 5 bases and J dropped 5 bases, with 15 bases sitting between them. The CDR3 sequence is CASSPQGFGETQYF. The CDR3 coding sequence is TGTGCCAGCAGCCCCCAGGGGTTTGGGGAGACCCAGTACTTC.